This T cell receptor (beta chain) was identified during a study of chemoradiotherapy in HPV16-positive cancers. Study overall: Functional T-cell assays on a couple of HPV16-positive patients' cells defined candidate HPV-specific clones and common TCR motifs.

Profiled with immunoSEQ multiplex PCR; TCRdb holds only in-frame clones, not every one. The table shows around 5,300 clones, with roughly nine tenths occurring only once. This CDR3 is built from 16 residues. In germline, CDR1 is SEHNR, CDR2 FQNEAQ (reference sequence). V was trimmed by 1 base and J by 0 bases, leaving 9 bases between them. Points from the study as a whole: Candidate HPV-specific clones and E7-related TCR motifs grew in tumor during treatment. HPV-specific T cells were functionally defined from only a couple of HPV16-positive patients. For HPV16-positive patients, expanding HPV-responsive T cells associated with longer recurrence-free survival.

To note about this clone: Its target is unknown.

V and J are TRBV7-9 and TRBJ2-2, with a possible D match to TRBD1 (5 bases). The material was tumor tissue, obtained from a patient who underwent chemoradiotherapy. This TCR was sampled from a human donor with HPV-associated anogenital cancer. Here the CDR3 reads CASSLVRGTNTGELFF. CDR3 nucleotide sequence: TGTGCCAGCAGCTTAGTTAGGGGCACGAACACCGGGGAGCTGTTTTTT.